A single sample is the source of the 2 T cell receptor beta chains below, sequenced in a study of T cells in Graves' hyperthyroidism and ophthalmopathy. From RNA transcripts, TCR beta CDR3 regions were amplified. First-round RT-PCR targeting the TCR CDR3 was performed with the HTBI primer set. From the multiplex PCR reads, TCRdb called clonotypes with MiXCR, one entry per CDR3 protein. Of more than 300,000 distinct CDR3 sequences listed, about a sixth are singletons. Sequences were obtained from blood. These receptors all come from a woman aged 25 to 39 with Graves' hyperthyroidism that later progressed to Graves' ophthalmopathy.

This clonotype occurred many times. This chain connects TRBV3-1 to TRBJ2-1; 7 nucleotides agree with TRBD2. The V and J ends lost 1 base and 1 base, in that order; junction bases with no gene match: 1. Germline V gives CDR1 LGHDT, CDR2 YNNKEL (reference sequence). This CDR3 has 15 amino acids. The DNA for the CDR3 is TGTGCCAGCAGCCAAGGCGGGAGTTCCTACAATGAGCAGTTCTTC. This translates into CASSQGGSSYNEQFF.

This clonotype was seen ten or more times. J is TRBJ2-5 and V is TRBV9; possible D gene TRBD1, 5 bases. Germline CDR1 reads SGDLS; CDR2 reads YYNGEE. The CDR3 is made up of 13 amino acids. Trimming left V 3 bases short and J 7 bases short, with 13 bases between. The CDR3 reads CASSEATRGTQYF. The CDR3 DNA is TGTGCCAGCAGCGAGGCCACAAGGGGGACCCAGTACTTC. Full variable domain (missing parts from reference TRBV9 and TRBJ2-5): DSGVTQTPKHLITATGQRVTLRCSPRSGDLSVYWYQQSLDQGLQFLIQYYNGEERAKGNILERFSAQQFPDLHSELNLSSLELGDSALYFCASSEATRGTQYFGPGTRLLVL.